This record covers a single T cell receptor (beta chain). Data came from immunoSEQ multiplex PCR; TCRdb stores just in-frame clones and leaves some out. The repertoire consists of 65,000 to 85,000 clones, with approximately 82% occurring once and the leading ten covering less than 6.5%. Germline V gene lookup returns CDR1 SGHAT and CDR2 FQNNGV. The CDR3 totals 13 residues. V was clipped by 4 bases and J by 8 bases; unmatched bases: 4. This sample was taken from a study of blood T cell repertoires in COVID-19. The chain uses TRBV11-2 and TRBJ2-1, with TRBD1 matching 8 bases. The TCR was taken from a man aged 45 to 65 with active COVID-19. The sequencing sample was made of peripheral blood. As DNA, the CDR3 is TGTGCCAGCAGCTCCGGACAGGGCGATGAGCAGTTCTTC. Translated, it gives CASSSGQGDEQFF.